This T cell receptor (beta chain) appears in the sequencing data of a study of blood T cells in healthy people across ages. Together with a sample-barcoded 5' primer, a J-beta primer mix was included in a second PCR lasting about 7 to 11 cycles. From the 5' RACE reads, TCRdb called clonotypes with MiXCR, one entry per CDR3 protein. The repertoire holds just under 550,000 distinct CDR3 sequences, with around 24% as singletons. Trimming removed 6 bases from V and 1 base from J, with 13 bases in between. This CDR3 has 15 residues. Germline V gives CDR1 SGHTA, CDR2 FQGNSA. Points from the study as a whole: Unsorted PBMCs prevented conclusive naive versus antigen-experienced comparison. Estimated diversity across one million T cells was deemed an underestimate.

In the case of this clonotype: Its cognate antigen is unknown.

Separately, the same data were catalogued under a study of T cells of mothers and their children.

This clonotype was obtained from a boy younger than 18 in good health. The sample was blood. V is TRBV7-2 and J is TRBJ2-4; D gene unclear. The CDR3 DNA is TGTGCCAGCAGACGGACGACTCTGGCCAAAAACATTCAGTACTTC. Protein sequence: CASRRTTLAKNIQYF.